The rows below give T cell receptor beta chains drawn from one sample of a study of identical twins. Each CDR3 protein is one row after TCRdb ran MiXCR on the 5' RACE reads. The data contain 690,000 or so distinct CDR3 sequences, 5.5% to 7.5% of them singletons. Specimen: naive T cells sorted from blood. The receptor source for this set is a man between 18 and 35 years old in good health. CDR3s include the opening cysteine and the closing phenylalanine or tryptophan. The D gene is left open where the match is weak. Not all rows give a size; the values are once, few, many and, for expanded clones, a class.

TRBV20-1	few	TRBD1	TRBJ2-3	TGCAGTGCCCCGACTCTACAGGGGGTGTTCACAGATACGCAGTATTTT	CSAPTLQGVFTDTQYF
TRBV6-2/TRBV6-3	few	TRBD1	TRBJ2-1	TGTGCCAGCAGTTACCCACCGGGACAGGGGAAGAACTACAATGAGCAGTTCTTC	CASSYPPGQGKNYNEQFF
TRBV6-1	many	-	TRBJ2-2	TGTGCCAGCCGCCCCTTCCTGGAGACCGGGGAGCTGTTTTTT	CASRPFLETGELFF
TRBV5-4	few	-	TRBJ2-1	TGTGCCAGCAGCTTAGAGCCACGACCGGAGCAGTTCTTC	CASSLEPRPEQFF
TRBV5-6	few	-	TRBJ2-3	TGTGCCAGCAGCGCTAGACTAGTAGATACGCAGTATTTT	CASSARLVDTQYF
TRBV20-1	many	TRBD2	TRBJ2-7	TGCAGTGCTAGAGACTTAGCGGGAGGGCCAATTCTAACGTACGAGCAGTACTTC	CSARDLAGGPILTYEQYF
TRBV11-2	many	TRBD2	TRBJ2-1	TGTGCCAGCAGCTTAGAGTTAGCGGGAGGACCGTCGGGCAATGAGCAGTTCTTC	CASSLELAGGPSGNEQFF
TRBV6-5	few	-	TRBJ2-5	TGTGCCAGCAGTTATGGACTTGGGGAAGAGACCCAGTACTTC	CASSYGLGEETQYF
TRBV18	-	TRBD2	TRBJ2-7	TGTGCCAGCTCCCCCTCGGGCCTAGCGGGACACGAGCAGTACTTC	CASSPSGLAGHEQYF
TRBV7-9	many	-	TRBJ2-1	TGTGCCAGCAGCTTAGGCCAGGGCGGGCGGCAGTTCTTC	CASSLGQGGRQFF
TRBV7-9	many	-	TRBJ2-1	TGTGCCAGCAGCTTGGGGGTTAGCCCCAATGAGCAGTTCTTC	CASSLGVSPNEQFF
TRBV12-3/TRBV12-4	many	TRBD1	TRBJ1-1	TGTGCCAGCAGTTTATATCAGGGGGCGAGCACTGAAGCTTTCTTT	CASSLYQGASTEAFF
TRBV9	-	-	TRBJ2-1	TGTGCCAGCAGCGATCCGGGGATCGGCTACAATGAGCAGTTCTTC	CASSDPGIGYNEQFF
TRBV4-2	many	-	TRBJ2-3	TGTGCCAGCAGCCCCCGAGTCCCAGATACGCAGTATTTT	CASSPRVPDTQYF
TRBV4-2	few	-	TRBJ1-6	TGTGCCAGCAAGCCCAGTATTAATTCACCCCTCCACTTT	CASKPSINSPLHF
TRBV20-1	many	-	TRBJ2-7	TGCAGTGCTAGATCAGTGGGCCCCTTGCCCTACGAGCAGTACTTC	CSARSVGPLPYEQYF
TRBV5-1	-	TRBD2	TRBJ2-7	TGCGCCAGCAGCGGCTGGACTAGCGGGAGCTACGAGCAGTACTTC	CASSGWTSGSYEQYF
TRBV5-5	-	TRBD2	TRBJ2-1	TGTGCCAGCAGCCCAACGGGACTAAACAATGAGCAGTTCTTC	CASSPTGLNNEQFF
TRBV29-1	many	-	TRBJ2-1	TGCAGCGTTGTGGTGGGGGGACGACCCTACAATGAGCAGTTCTTC	CSVVVGGRPYNEQFF
TRBV6-1	many	TRBD2	TRBJ2-5	TGTGCCAGCAGCACTTCCCGGGTAGCGGGACGGGAGACCCAGTACTTC	CASSTSRVAGRETQYF
TRBV5-1	many	-	TRBJ1-1	TGCGCCAGCAGCTCTCGACAGTTCTCCATGAACACTGAAGCTTTCTTT	CASSSRQFSMNTEAFF
TRBV7-9	many	TRBD1	TRBJ2-3	TGTGCCAGCAGCTTAATAGCGACAGGGGGCATAGATACGCAGTATTTT	CASSLIATGGIDTQYF
TRBV28	-	-	TRBJ2-1	TGTGCCACTTTGCTGGGGACCCACCCCAATGAGCAGTTCTTC	CATLLGTHPNEQFF
TRBV18	-	-	TRBJ2-2	TGTGCCAGCTCACCGGGACCCATCGGGGAGCTGTTTTTT	CASSPGPIGELFF
TRBV10-3	few	TRBD1	TRBJ2-7	TGTGCCATCAGGGACGGGACAGGGGGTGTGTACGAGCAGTACTTC	CAIRDGTGGVYEQYF
TRBV19	-	-	TRBJ2-5	TGTGCCAGTAGGCTGGATTGGGAGGAGACCCAGTACTTC	CASRLDWEETQYF
TRBV27	many	-	TRBJ2-2	TGTGCCAGCAGTTTATCTTCTATGTGGGCAACTGAGCTGTTTTTT	CASSLSSMWATELFF
TRBV20-1	few	-	TRBJ1-5	TGCAGTGCTAGGGGCCCCGGGCTAGGGCCCCAGCATTTT	CSARGPGLGPQHF
TRBV9	few	TRBD2	TRBJ2-3	TGTGCCAGCAGCCCCTCGTCGGTTAGCGGGAGTATAGATACGCAGTATTTT	CASSPSSVSGSIDTQYF
TRBV29-1	-	-	TRBJ2-3	TGCAGCGCCTCACGGCTCAACACAGATACGCAGTATTTT	CSASRLNTDTQYF
TRBV24-1	few	-	TRBJ2-5	TGTGCCACCAGTGCCGCCGGACAGATGATACAAGAGACCCAGTACTTC	CATSAAGQMIQETQYF
TRBV7-2	few	-	TRBJ2-3	TGTGCCAGCTTCTACCTCCGAAACCCGCCCTACGATACGCAGTATTTT	CASFYLRNPPYDTQYF
TRBV20-1	many	-	TRBJ2-7	TGCAGTGCTTCAGGGGTAGGGGTGGGGTACGAGCAGTACTTC	CSASGVGVGYEQYF
TRBV5-5	many	-	TRBJ2-3	TGTGCCAGCAGCTTCCAACAGCCTTCCACAGATACGCAGTATTTT	CASSFQQPSTDTQYF
TRBV20-1	many	TRBD2	TRBJ2-3	TGCAGTGCTCGGAATAGCGGGGGTAGCACAGATACGCAGTATTTT	CSARNSGGSTDTQYF
TRBV11-2	-	-	TRBJ1-1	TGTGCCAGCAGCTTAGATCCTGAGCATGAAGCTTTCTTT	CASSLDPEHEAFF
TRBV6-1	many	-	TRBJ2-7	TGTGCCAGCGTAGGGAGCAGGGGAACCTACGAGCAGTACTTC	CASVGSRGTYEQYF
TRBV7-9	many	TRBD2	TRBJ2-1	TGTGCCAGCAGTTCGGGACTAGCCGGAGTAGGTGAGCAGTTCTTC	CASSSGLAGVGEQFF
TRBV20-1	many	-	TRBJ2-1	TGCAGTGCTAGACCGGACTATTCTGAGCAGTTCTTC	CSARPDYSEQFF
TRBV12-3/TRBV12-4	many	TRBD2	TRBJ2-1	TGTGCCAGCAGTATAGCGGGGGGCTACAATGAGCAGTTCTTC	CASSIAGGYNEQFF
TRBV7-6	many	-	TRBJ2-1	TGTGCCAGCAGCTTAGGGACGGACGAGCAGTTCTTC	CASSLGTDEQFF
TRBV5-6	many	-	TRBJ2-3	TGTGCCAGCAGCTTGGTGTGGACAGCAAGATCAGATACGCAGTATTTT	CASSLVWTARSDTQYF